This passage covers 32 T cell receptor beta chains from one sample sequenced in a study of shared clonotypes between healthy human individuals. TCRdb keeps only in-frame clones here, not all; method: immunoSEQ multiplex PCR. This sample carries 2,500,000 or so clones, more than 85% of them seen once, and the ten largest clones take approximately 0.35%. Sequenced: naive CD4+ T cells from PBMCs. Subset described: CD45RA+ positively selected. The receptors derive from a man aged 18-30 years in good health. Some clones in this sample may be carry-over from other donors' samples.

The CDR3 is CASSLQGPVNTEAFF. The CDR3 DNA sequence: TGTGCCAGCAGCTTACAGGGGCCTGTGAACACTGAAGCTTTCTTT. The chain has TRBV7-3 and TRBJ1-1, with D maybe TRBD1 (6 bases). The V and J ends lost 2 bases and 0 bases respectively, with 10 bases between them. The germline V gene has CDR1 SGHTA and CDR2 FQGTGA. The CDR3 consists of 15 residues. Full variable domain (missing parts from reference TRBV7-3 and TRBJ1-1): GAGVSQTPSNKVTEKGKYVELRCDPISGHTALYWYRQSLGQGPEFLIYFQGTGAADDSGLPNDRFFAVRPEGSVSTLKIQRTERGDSAVYLCASSLQGPVNTEAFFGQGTRLTVV.

V is TRBV19 and J is TRBJ1-2, with TRBD1 matching 7 bases. The ends lost 10 bases at V and 5 bases at J; junction bases unmatched: 10. Germline loops: CDR1 LNHDA, CDR2 SQIVND (reference sequence). This CDR3 has 13 amino acids. In DNA form, the CDR3 reads TGTGCCACCCGGAGGGGGCAAACTTATGGCTACACCTTC. Amino acids: CATRRGQTYGYTF.

This chain connects TRBV19 to TRBJ2-1; D remains ambiguous. Germline V gives CDR1 LNHDA, CDR2 SQIVND (reference sequence). The V end lost 4 bases, the J end lost 9 bases, and 16 bases lay between the germline ends. CDR3 size: 14 residues. CDR3 region: CASSSAPEPGEQFF. Here the CDR3 DNA reads TGTGCCAGTAGTAGCGCCCCGGAGCCCGGTGAGCAGTTCTTC.

With regard to this clone: Within the sample, other DNA sequences also encode this same CDR3. This CDR3 is CSVVQGANYGYTF. DNA of the CDR3: TGCAGCGTTGTTCAGGGAGCTAACTATGGCTACACCTTC. The rearrangement links TRBV29-1 to TRBJ1-2, with TRBD1 as a possible D gene (5 bases). This CDR3 has 13 amino acids. CDR1 is SQVTM and CDR2 is ANQGSEA in the germline V gene. V lost 4 bases and J lost 0, with 9 bases in between.

The CDR3 sequence is CASRGQVNTDTQYF. The CDR3 DNA follows: TGCGCCAGCAGGGGACAGGTGAACACAGATACGCAGTATTTT. This chain joins TRBV5-1 and TRBJ2-3, with 8 bases lining up with TRBD1. The CDR3 loop spans 14 amino acids. The trim removed 5 bases at V and 2 bases at J, leaving 4 bases unmatched. The V gene's germline CDR1 is SGHRS and CDR2 YFSETQ.

V gene TRBV11-2 combines with J gene TRBJ2-5, with 8 bases aligning to TRBD2. The CDR3 length is 16 residues. After removal of 1 base from V and 4 bases from J, the junction contained 8 bases not matched to a gene. CDR1 and CDR2 (germline): SGHAT, FQNNGV. The CDR3 region is CASSLAGGLGGETQYF. DNA for the CDR3: TGTGCCAGCAGCTTAGCGGGAGGGCTTGGTGGAGAGACCCAGTACTTC.

The rearrangement joins TRBV18 to TRBJ2-2; D not certain. Germline assignment: CDR1 KGHSH and CDR2 LQKENI. The V end was cut by 3 bases, the J end by 4 bases, with 9 bases between. The CDR3 length is 14 residues. This CDR3 is CASSPPLGTGELFF. The CDR3 region has the DNA TGTGCCAGCTCACCCCCTTTAGGCACCGGGGAGCTGTTTTTT.

This clone was observed once. The chain carries TRBV29-1 and TRBJ2-1; 8 bases line up with TRBD2. The CDR3 length is 12 residues. Looked up from germline, CDR1 is SQVTM and CDR2 is ANQGSEA. The V gene end was trimmed by 5 bases and the J gene end by 8 bases; junction bases not matched to a gene: 5. CDR3 nucleotides: TGCAGCGTTACTAGCGGCGGGGATGAGCAGTTCTTC. This encodes CSVTSGGDEQFF.

The genes are TRBV25-1 and TRBJ2-2; D may be TRBD2 (5 bases). Germline CDR1 and CDR2: MGHDK and SYGVNS. CDR3 length: 15 amino acids. V lost 1 base, J lost 7 bases, and 13 bases lay in between. The chain's CDR3 is CASSELGRESGELFF. CDR3 DNA: TGTGCCAGCAGTGAATTGGGTCGGGAAAGCGGGGAGCTGTTTTTT.

The rearrangement links TRBV10-3 to TRBJ2-5; D may be TRBD1 (5 bases). V dropped 6 bases and J dropped 2 bases, with 13 bases sitting between them. The CDR3 covers 14 residues. The germline gives CDR1 ENHRY, CDR2 SYGVKD. The CDR3 DNA follows: TGTGCCATCAGCGATTCCGGACAACAAGAGACCCAGTACTTC. This encodes CAISDSGQQETQYF.

This clone was observed once. The V call is TRBV28, the J call TRBJ1-1; a weak D match, TRBD1 (5 bases). Germline values: CDR1 MDHEN, CDR2 SYDVKM. V was pared by 10 bases and J by 0 bases, with 12 bases between. This CDR3 is built from 13 residues. Written as DNA, the CDR3 is TGTGCCATAATCGGGGGGGTGAACACTGAAGCTTTCTTT. This sequence encodes CAIIGGVNTEAFF.

The chain links TRBV7-3 to TRBJ2-1; 11 nucleotides line up with TRBD2. Germline V gives CDR1 SGHTA, CDR2 FQGTGA. This CDR3 has 16 amino acids. J gave up 6 bases and V 5 bases, and 9 bases lay outside the gene matches. The CDR3 DNA reads as TGTGCCAGCAGCCGCCAAGGTGGACTAGCGGGCAATGAGCAGTTCTTC. Translated, it gives CASSRQGGLAGNEQFF.

The chain couples TRBV18 to TRBJ1-2; a possible D gene is TRBD1 (5 bases). This CDR3 is built from 12 residues. V was cut by 6 bases and J by 5 bases, with 10 bases left in between. In germline, CDR1 is KGHSH, CDR2 LQKENI. For the CDR3, the DNA is TGTGCCAGCTCGCTCGACAGTTATGGCTACACCTTC. This translates into CASSLDSYGYTF.

The chain is built from TRBV9 and TRBJ2-5; no definite D call. The CDR3 consists of 14 residues. From germline, CDR1 is SGDLS and CDR2 YYNGEE. V lost 4 bases to trimming and J lost 4 bases, with 14 bases between them. The CDR3 DNA follows: TGTGCCAGCAGCCTAGGACCCGGCGTAGAGACCCAGTACTTC. Translating gives CASSLGPGVETQYF. Full variable domain (rest looked up from reference TRBV9 and TRBJ2-5): DSGVTQTPKHLITATGQRVTLRCSPRSGDLSVYWYQQSLDQGLQFLIQYYNGEERAKGNILERFSAQQFPDLHSELNLSSLELGDSALYFCASSLGPGVETQYFGPGTRLLVL.

The chain couples TRBV5-8 to TRBJ2-7; D could derive from TRBD1 or TRBD2 (5 bases each). The germline gives CDR1 SGHTS, CDR2 YDEGEE. This CDR3 has 12 amino acids. V gave up 4 bases and J gave up 7 bases, with 12 bases separating them. The CDR3 bases are TGTGCCAGCAGCAGGGACGGATTAGAGCAGTACTTC. Protein product: CASSRDGLEQYF.

The chain uses TRBV9 and TRBJ2-2, with D unresolved. Trimming removed 1 base from V and 6 bases from J, with 13 bases in between. The CDR3 has 15 residues. In germline, CDR1 is SGDLS, CDR2 YYNGEE. The CDR3 bases are TGTGCCAGCAGCGTACTTAGGGTAGGCGCCGGGGAGCTGTTTTTT. This translates into CASSVLRVGAGELFF.

This clone was recorded once. The genes are TRBV18 and TRBJ2-7; no reliable D call. V lost 3 bases to trimming and J lost 0 bases, with 15 bases between them. Looked up from germline, CDR1 is KGHSH and CDR2 is LQKENI. The CDR3 totals 16 residues. The DNA of the CDR3 is TGTGCCAGCTCACCCGACGGACCAGCTATCTCCTACGAGCAGTACTTC. It translates to CASSPDGPAISYEQYF.

The J gene is TRBJ2-5, the V gene TRBV6-1; TRBD1 is a possible D gene (5 bases). The CDR3 has 15 residues. The germline V gene encodes CDR1 MNHNS and CDR2 SASEGT. V lost 3 bases, J lost 3 bases, and 14 bases lay in between. The CDR3 DNA follows: TGTGCCAGCAGTGATTTCGGTGTAGGGGAAGAGACCCAGTACTTC. Protein: CASSDFGVGEETQYF.

This chain connects TRBV28 to TRBJ1-5, with D unresolved. The V and J ends lost 7 bases and 4 bases respectively, with 17 bases between them. CDR3 size: 15 residues. Germline lookup yields CDR1 MDHEN and CDR2 SYDVKM. The CDR3 DNA follows: TGTGCCAGCAACCGGAATCGAGGGCCGAATCAGCCCCAGCATTTT. This encodes CASNRNRGPNQPQHF.

The rearrangement links TRBV6-5 to TRBJ2-2; D not resolved. CDR1 is MNHEY and CDR2 is SVGAGI in the germline V gene. The CDR3 has 13 residues. The V end lost 7 bases, the J end lost 5 bases, and 11 bases lay between the germline ends. CDR3 nucleotides: TGTGCCAGCAAGATCGACGGGACCGGGGAGCTGTTTTTT. It specifies CASKIDGTGELFF.

The chain uses TRBV4-2 and TRBJ1-5; D might be TRBD1 (6 bases). There are 14 residues in the CDR3. CDR1 and CDR2 (germline): LGHNA, YNFKEQ. V was pared by 1 base and J by 4 bases, with 8 bases between. The CDR3 loop is CASSQGQENQPQHF. As DNA, the CDR3 is TGTGCCAGCAGCCAAGGACAGGAGAATCAGCCCCAGCATTTT.

The chain combines TRBV27 with TRBJ2-1, with 7 bases lining up with TRBD2. The CDR3 runs 15 residues. The V and J ends lost 6 bases and 1 base, in that order; junction bases with no gene match: 6. The germline V gene has CDR1 MNHEY and CDR2 SMNVEV (reference sequence). The CDR3 region has the DNA TGTGCCAGCAGCCAACGACTAGCATCCTACAATGAGCAGTTCTTC. Its translation: CASSQRLASYNEQFF.

The chain is built from TRBV5-4 and TRBJ1-1, with a possible D match to TRBD1 (5 bases). The V gene's germline CDR1 is SGHNT and CDR2 YYREEE (reference sequence). V was shortened by 4 bases and J by 8 bases, with 18 bases between the two germline ends. CDR3 size: 14 residues. CDR3 sequence reads: CASSARAGRFEAFF. The DNA for the CDR3 is TGTGCCAGCAGCGCCAGGGCAGGGAGATTCGAAGCTTTCTTT.

This clone was picked up one time. This CDR3 is also generated by other DNA sequences in the sample. The chain combines TRBV5-1 with TRBJ2-7; D possibly corresponds to TRBD1 (6 bases). Trimming cost V 0 bases and J 1 base, with 8 bases left between them. CDR1 SGHRS and CDR2 YFSETQ come from the germline V gene. CDR3 length equals 14 residues. This CDR3 reads CASSLEGQSYEQYF. Here the CDR3 DNA reads TGCGCCAGCAGCTTGGAAGGACAGTCCTACGAGCAGTACTTC.

The genes are TRBV9 and TRBJ1-1; D is uncertain. Trimming took off 1 base at V and 1 base at J, with 11 bases between the two ends. The CDR3 has 15 amino acids. Looked up from germline, CDR1 is SGDLS and CDR2 is YYNGEE. The CDR3 here is CASSVFHTKNTEAFF. CDR3 nucleotide sequence: TGTGCCAGCAGCGTATTTCATACAAAGAACACTGAAGCTTTCTTT.

The V gene is TRBV4-2, the J gene TRBJ2-1; 10 bases are shared with TRBD2. Germline-derived CDR1 and CDR2 are LGHNA and YNFKEQ. V trimming: 0 bases; J trimming: 3 bases; junction bases outside the gene matches: 2. The CDR3 consists of 16 residues. The CDR3 nucleotides read TGTGCCAGCAGCCAAGAACTAGCGGGAATCTACAATGAGCAGTTCTTC. Its translation is CASSQELAGIYNEQFF.

This chain connects TRBV19 to TRBJ2-7; the match to TRBD1 covers 9 bases. The CDR3 runs 12 residues. The J segment lost 4 bases and the V segment lost 9 bases, leaving 4 bases of the junction unmatched. Germline lookup yields CDR1 LNHDA and CDR2 SQIVND (reference sequence). The CDR3 region is CASGTGKYEQYF. CDR3 DNA: TGTGCCAGCGGGACAGGGAAGTACGAGCAGTACTTC.

This rearrangement joins TRBV5-1 to TRBJ2-1; 7 positions agree with TRBD1. The CDR3 length is 15 residues. CDR1 and CDR2 from the germline V gene are SGHRS and YFSETQ. The J segment lost 9 bases and the V segment lost 4 bases, leaving 13 bases of the junction unmatched. This chain's CDR3 is CASSNLGTELGEQFF. The CDR3 region has the DNA TGCGCCAGCAGCAACCTCGGGACAGAACTCGGTGAGCAGTTCTTC.

In this sample, this clone turned up a few times. The sample contains more than one DNA sequence encoding this CDR3. This CDR3 is CASSLVGSTEAFF. CDR3 DNA: TGTGCCAGCAGTTTGGTAGGGTCCACTGAAGCTTTCTTT. This chain connects TRBV27 to TRBJ1-1, with unresolved D. In germline, CDR1 is MNHEY, CDR2 SMNVEV (reference sequence). This CDR3 has 13 residues. V lost 3 bases and J lost 4, with 9 bases in between.

The chain links TRBV19 to TRBJ1-4; D is ambiguous. With 8 bases removed from V and 1 base from J, the gap between germline ends came to 11 bases. The CDR3 loop spans 14 amino acids. Germline V lookup: CDR1 LNHDA, CDR2 SQIVND (reference sequence). As DNA, the CDR3 is TGTGCCAGTTCCGCGACGGTAACTAATGAAAAACTGTTTTTT. Translating it yields CASSATVTNEKLFF.

V and J are TRBV29-1 and TRBJ2-1, with 8 bases lining up with TRBD2. Germline assignment: CDR1 SQVTM and CDR2 ANQGSEA. The CDR3 is made up of 14 amino acids. V lost 3 bases to trimming and J lost 4 bases; unmatched junction nucleotides: 5. The CDR3 DNA is TGCAGCGTTGATAAACCGGGGGGGTACAATGAGCAGTTCTTC. It specifies CSVDKPGGYNEQFF.

The CDR3, as DNA: TGTGCCAGCAGCTTGGCGGGAGGGGACTACGAGCAGTACTTC. Amino acids: CASSLAGGDYEQYF. V gene TRBV7-3 combines with J gene TRBJ2-7, with 9 bases identical to TRBD2. The V gene end was trimmed by 3 bases and the J gene end by 3 bases; junction bases not matched to a gene: 3. This CDR3 comprises 14 residues. Germline V gene sequence: CDR1 SGHTA, CDR2 FQGTGA.